This TCR beta chain originates from a study of T cells in Graves' hyperthyroidism and ophthalmopathy. Regarding the study as a whole: Blood samples included most of the expanded thyroid clonotypes exceeding 0.001.

Disease duration under 2 months; hyperthyroidism patients were aged 18 to 65. It was uncontrolled infection, other autoimmune disease, pregnancy or lactation that excluded patients. Diagnoses used clinical symptoms, serum thyroxine and TRAb, thyroid ultrasound and orbital computed tomography. TCR beta CDR3 regions were amplified from RNA. Using the HTBI primer set, a first-round RT-PCR was run on the TCR CDR3. MiXCR, run by TCRdb on the multiplex PCR reads, gives a single entry per CDR3 protein. The sample has some 760,000 distinct CDR3 sequences; 14% are singletons. This clonotype has a count of ten or more. Its target is unknown. The CDR3 has 15 amino acids. Germline loops: CDR1 KGHSH, CDR2 LQKENI. V was trimmed by 4 bases and J by 0 bases, leaving 10 bases between them.

The sequenced sample consisted of blood. The receptor was derived from a woman aged 18-30 years with Graves' hyperthyroidism. The chain combines TRBV18 with TRBJ1-3; D remains unclear. The CDR3 spells CASSRRTDSGNTIYF. CDR3 coding DNA: TGTGCCAGCTCACGAAGGACGGACTCTGGAAACACCATATATTTT.